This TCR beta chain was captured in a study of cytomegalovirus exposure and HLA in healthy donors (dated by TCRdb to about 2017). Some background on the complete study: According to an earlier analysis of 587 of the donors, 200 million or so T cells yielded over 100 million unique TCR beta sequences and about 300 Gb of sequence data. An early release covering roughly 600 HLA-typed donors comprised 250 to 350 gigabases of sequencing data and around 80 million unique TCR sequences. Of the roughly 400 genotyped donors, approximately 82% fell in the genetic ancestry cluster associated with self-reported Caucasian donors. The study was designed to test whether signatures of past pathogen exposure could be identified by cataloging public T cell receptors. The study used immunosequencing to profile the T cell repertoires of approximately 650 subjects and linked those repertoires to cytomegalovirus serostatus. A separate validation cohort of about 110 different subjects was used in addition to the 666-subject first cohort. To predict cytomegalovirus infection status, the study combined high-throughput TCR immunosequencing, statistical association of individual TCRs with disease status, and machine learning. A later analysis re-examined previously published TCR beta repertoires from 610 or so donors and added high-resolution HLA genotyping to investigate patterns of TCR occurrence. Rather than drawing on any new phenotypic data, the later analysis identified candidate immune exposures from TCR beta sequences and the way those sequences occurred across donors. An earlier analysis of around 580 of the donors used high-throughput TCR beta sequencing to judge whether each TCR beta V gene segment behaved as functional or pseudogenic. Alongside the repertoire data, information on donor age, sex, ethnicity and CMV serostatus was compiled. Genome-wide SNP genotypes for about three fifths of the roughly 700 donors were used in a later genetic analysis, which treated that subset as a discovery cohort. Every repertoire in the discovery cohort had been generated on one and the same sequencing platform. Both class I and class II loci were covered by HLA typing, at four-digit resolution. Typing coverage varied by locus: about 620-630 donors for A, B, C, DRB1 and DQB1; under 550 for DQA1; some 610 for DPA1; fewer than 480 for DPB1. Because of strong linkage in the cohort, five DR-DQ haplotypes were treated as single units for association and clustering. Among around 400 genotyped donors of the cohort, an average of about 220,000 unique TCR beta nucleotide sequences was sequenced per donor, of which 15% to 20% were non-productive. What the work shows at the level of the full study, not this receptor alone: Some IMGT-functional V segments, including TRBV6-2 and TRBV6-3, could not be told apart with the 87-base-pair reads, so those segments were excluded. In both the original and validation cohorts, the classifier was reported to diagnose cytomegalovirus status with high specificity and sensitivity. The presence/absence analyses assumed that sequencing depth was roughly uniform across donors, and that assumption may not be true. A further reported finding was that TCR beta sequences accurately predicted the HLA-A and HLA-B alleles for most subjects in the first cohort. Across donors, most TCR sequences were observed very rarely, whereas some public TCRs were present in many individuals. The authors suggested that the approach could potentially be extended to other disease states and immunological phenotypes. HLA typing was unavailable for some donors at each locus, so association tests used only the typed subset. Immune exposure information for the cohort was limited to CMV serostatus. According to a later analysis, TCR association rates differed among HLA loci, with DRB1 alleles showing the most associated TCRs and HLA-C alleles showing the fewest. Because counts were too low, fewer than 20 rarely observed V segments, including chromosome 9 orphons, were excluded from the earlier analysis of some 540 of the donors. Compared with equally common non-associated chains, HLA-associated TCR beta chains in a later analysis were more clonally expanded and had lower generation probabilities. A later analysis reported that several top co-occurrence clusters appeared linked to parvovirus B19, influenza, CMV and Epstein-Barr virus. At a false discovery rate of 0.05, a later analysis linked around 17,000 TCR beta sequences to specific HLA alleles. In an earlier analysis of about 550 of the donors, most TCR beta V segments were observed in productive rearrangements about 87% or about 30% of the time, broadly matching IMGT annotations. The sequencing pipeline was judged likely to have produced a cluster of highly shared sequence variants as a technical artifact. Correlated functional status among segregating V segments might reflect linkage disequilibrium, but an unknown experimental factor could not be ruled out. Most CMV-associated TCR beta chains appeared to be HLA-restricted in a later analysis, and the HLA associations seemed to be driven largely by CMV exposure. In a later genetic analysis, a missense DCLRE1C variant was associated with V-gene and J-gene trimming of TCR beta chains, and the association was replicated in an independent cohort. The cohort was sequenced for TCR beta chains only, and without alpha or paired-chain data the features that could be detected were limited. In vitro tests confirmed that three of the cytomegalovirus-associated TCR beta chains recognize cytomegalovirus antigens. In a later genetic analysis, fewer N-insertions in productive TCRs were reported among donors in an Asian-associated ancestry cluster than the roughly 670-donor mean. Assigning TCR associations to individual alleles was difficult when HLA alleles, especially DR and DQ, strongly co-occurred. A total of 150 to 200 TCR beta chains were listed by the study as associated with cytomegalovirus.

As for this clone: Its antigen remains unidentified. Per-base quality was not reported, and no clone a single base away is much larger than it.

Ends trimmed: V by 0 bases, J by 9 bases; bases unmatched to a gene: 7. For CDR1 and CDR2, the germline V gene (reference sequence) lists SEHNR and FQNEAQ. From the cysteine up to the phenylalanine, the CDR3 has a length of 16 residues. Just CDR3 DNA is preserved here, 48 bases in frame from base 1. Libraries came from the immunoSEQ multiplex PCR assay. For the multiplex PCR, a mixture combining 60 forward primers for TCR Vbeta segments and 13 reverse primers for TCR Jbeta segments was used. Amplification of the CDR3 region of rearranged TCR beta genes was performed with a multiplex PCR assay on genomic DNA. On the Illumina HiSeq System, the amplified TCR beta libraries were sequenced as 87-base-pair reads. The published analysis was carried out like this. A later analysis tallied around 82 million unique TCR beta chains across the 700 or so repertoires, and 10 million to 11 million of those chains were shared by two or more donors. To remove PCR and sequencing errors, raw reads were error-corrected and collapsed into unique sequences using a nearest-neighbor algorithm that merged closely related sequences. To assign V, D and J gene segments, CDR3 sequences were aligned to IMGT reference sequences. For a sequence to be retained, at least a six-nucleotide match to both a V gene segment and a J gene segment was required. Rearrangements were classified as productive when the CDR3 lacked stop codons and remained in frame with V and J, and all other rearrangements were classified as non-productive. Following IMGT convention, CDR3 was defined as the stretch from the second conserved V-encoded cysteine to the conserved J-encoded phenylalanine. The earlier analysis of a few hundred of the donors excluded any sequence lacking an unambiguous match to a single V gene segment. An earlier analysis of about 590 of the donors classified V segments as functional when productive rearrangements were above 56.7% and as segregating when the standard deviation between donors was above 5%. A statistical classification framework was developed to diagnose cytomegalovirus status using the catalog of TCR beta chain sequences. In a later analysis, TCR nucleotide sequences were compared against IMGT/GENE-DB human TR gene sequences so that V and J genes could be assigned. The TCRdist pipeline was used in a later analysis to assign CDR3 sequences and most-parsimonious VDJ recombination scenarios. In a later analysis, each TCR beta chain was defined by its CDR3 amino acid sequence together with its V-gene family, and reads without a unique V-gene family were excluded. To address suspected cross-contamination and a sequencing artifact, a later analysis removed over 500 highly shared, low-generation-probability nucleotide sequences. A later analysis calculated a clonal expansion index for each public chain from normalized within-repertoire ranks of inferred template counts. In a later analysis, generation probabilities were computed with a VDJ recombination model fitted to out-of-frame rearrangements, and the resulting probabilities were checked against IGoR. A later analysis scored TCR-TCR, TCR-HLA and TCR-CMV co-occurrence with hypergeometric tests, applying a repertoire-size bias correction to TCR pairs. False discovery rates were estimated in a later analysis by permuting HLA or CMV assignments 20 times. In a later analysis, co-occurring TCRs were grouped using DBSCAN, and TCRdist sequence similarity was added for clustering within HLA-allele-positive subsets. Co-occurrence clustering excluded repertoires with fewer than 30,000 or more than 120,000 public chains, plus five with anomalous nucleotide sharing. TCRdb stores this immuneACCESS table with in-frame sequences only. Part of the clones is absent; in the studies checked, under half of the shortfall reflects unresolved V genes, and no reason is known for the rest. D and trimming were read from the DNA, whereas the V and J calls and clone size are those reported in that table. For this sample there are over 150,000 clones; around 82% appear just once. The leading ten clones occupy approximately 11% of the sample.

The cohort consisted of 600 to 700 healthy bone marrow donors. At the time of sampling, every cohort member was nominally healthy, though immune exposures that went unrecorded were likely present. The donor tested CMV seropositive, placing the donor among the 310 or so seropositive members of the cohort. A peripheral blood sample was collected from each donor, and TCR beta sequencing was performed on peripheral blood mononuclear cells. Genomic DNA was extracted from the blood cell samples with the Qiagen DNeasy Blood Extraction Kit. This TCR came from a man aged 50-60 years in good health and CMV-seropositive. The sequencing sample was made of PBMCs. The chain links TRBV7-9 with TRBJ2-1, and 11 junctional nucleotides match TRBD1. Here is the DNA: TGTGCCAGCAGCTTAGCCGGGGACAGGGGGAGAGGTGAGCAGTTCTTC. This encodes CASSLAGDRGRGEQFF.